These 29 T cell receptor beta chains came from one sample sequenced in a study of blood T cell repertoires in COVID-19. Method: immunoSEQ multiplex PCR; TCRdb's copy keeps in-frame clones and lacks some. The table has 150,000 to 170,000 clones, roughly 84% seen once. Sequenced material: peripheral blood. The receptors originated from a woman aged 55-70 years with COVID-19, enrolled during active disease.

V is TRBV4-1 and J is TRBJ1-6; D not resolved. Germline lookup yields CDR1 MGHRA and CDR2 YSYEKL. This CDR3 has 18 residues. V gave up 0 bases and J gave up 0 bases, with 12 bases separating them. The chain's CDR3 is CASSQDGLQSSYNSPLHF. Here the CDR3 DNA reads TGCGCCAGCAGCCAAGATGGGCTCCAGAGCTCCTATAATTCACCCCTCCACTTT.

A few counts support this clone. The chain carries TRBV5-1 and TRBJ1-1; 7 bases match TRBD1. Trimming at V came to 2 bases and at J to 0 bases, leaving 4 bases not matched to a gene. The CDR3 is 15 amino acids. Germline-derived CDR1 and CDR2 are SGHRS and YFSETQ. Here the CDR3 DNA reads TGCGCCAGCAGCTTTAGAGGGGGCATGAACACTGAAGCTTTCTTT. It yields the protein CASSFRGGMNTEAFF.

The chain recombines TRBV6-5 with TRBJ1-5, with 9 bases that match TRBD1. Looked up from germline, CDR1 is MNHEY and CDR2 is SVGAGI. The CDR3 totals 14 residues. Germline trimming cut 6 bases from V and 4 bases from J; bases unmatched to any gene: 4. This CDR3 reads CASRGQGRNQPQHF. CDR3 DNA: TGTGCCAGCAGGGGACAGGGAAGAAATCAGCCCCAGCATTTT.

This clone has a single count. The rearrangement joins TRBV5-1 to TRBJ1-1; D uncertain. V lost 0 bases and J 1 base, leaving 10 bases between the germline ends. Germline V lookup: CDR1 SGHRS, CDR2 YFSETQ. The CDR3 runs to 15 residues. The chain's CDR3 is CASSLAEAGNTEAFF. The CDR3 bases are TGCGCCAGCAGCTTGGCGGAGGCAGGGAACACTGAAGCTTTCTTT.

The chain joins TRBV6-5 to TRBJ2-3; possibly TRBD1 for D (6 bases). This CDR3 has 12 amino acids. Germline V gives CDR1 MNHEY, CDR2 SVGAGI. Trimming took off 6 bases at V and 9 bases at J, with 13 bases between the two ends. Here the CDR3 DNA reads TGTGCCAGCAGCCGCGACAGGATGACGCAGTATTTT. Its translation is CASSRDRMTQYF.

This clone was seen once. This chain joins TRBV5-6 and TRBJ2-5, with 7 bases identical to TRBD2. Per the germline V gene, CDR1 is SGHDT and CDR2 is YYEEEE. The CDR3 loop spans 15 amino acids. V shed 1 base and J 1 base; nucleotides not matched to a gene: 4. The CDR3: CASSLSGTTQETQYF. CDR3 bases: TGTGCCAGCAGCTTGAGCGGGACCACCCAAGAGACCCAGTACTTC.

This clone was seen only once. The chain couples TRBV7-9 to TRBJ1-1, with TRBD1 matching over 7 bases. Germline V gene data show CDR1 as SEHNR and CDR2 as FQNEAQ (reference sequence). Germline trimming cut 3 bases from V and 11 bases from J; bases unmatched to any gene: 6. The CDR3 runs to 12 residues. In DNA, the CDR3 is TGTGCCAGCAGCTTCCGGGACAGTGGTGCTTTCTTT. It translates to CASSFRDSGAFF.

This clone was detected only a few times. This specimen includes other DNA sequences encoding the same CDR3. The CDR3 nucleotides are TGTGCCAGCAGTTTTAGGGGATCACCCCTCCACTTT. Amino acids: CASSFRGSPLHF. This chain uses TRBV27 with TRBJ1-6; D is perhaps TRBD1 (5 bases). Germline V gene data show CDR1 as MNHEY and CDR2 as SMNVEV (reference sequence). The CDR3 is 12 residues long. Trimming took 3 bases from V and 10 from J, leaving 7 bases between them.

This sequence joins TRBV10-3 and TRBJ2-5, with D uncertain. The CDR3 totals 15 residues. CDR1 ENHRY and CDR2 SYGVKD come from the germline V gene. Trimming cost V 2 bases and J 3 bases, with 13 bases left between them. The CDR3 DNA sequence: TGTGCCATCAGTGAGGCGAGTCCCGCTAAAGAGACCCAGTACTTC. Its protein product is CAISEASPAKETQYF.

J is TRBJ2-2 and V is TRBV12-2; TRBD2 is taken as the D call from the table, unchecked against the DNA. TRBV12-2 is termed a pseudogene. This CDR3 is 14 amino acids long. The CDR3 sequence: CASRLSYSKRELFF. The CDR3 DNA follows: TGTGCAAGTCGCTTATCCTACTCGAAAAGGGAGCTGTTTTTT.

CDR3 sequence reads: CASTFGQTEAFF. CDR3 DNA: TGTGCCAGCACGTTCGGACAGACTGAAGCTTTCTTT. The chain employs TRBV5-8 and TRBJ1-1; the D gene is possibly TRBD1 (6 bases). Per germline, CDR1 SGHTS and CDR2 YDEGEE. Trimming removed 6 bases from V and 5 bases from J, with 11 bases in between. The CDR3 length is 12 residues.

The gene calls are TRBV5-1 and TRBJ1-1; possible D gene TRBD1, 6 bases. The CDR3 loop spans 14 amino acids. V was cut by 4 bases and J by 4 bases, with 14 bases left in between. The germline V gene has CDR1 SGHRS and CDR2 YFSETQ. The CDR3 DNA follows: TGCGCCAGCAGCATAGGACAGCATTCCACTGAAGCTTTCTTT. Residues: CASSIGQHSTEAFF.

The gene calls are TRBV5-6 and TRBJ2-7; D is possibly TRBD1 (6 bases). The CDR3 is 12 amino acids. V was pared by 1 base and J by 6 bases, with 8 bases between. Germline V gene lookup returns CDR1 SGHDT and CDR2 YYEEEE. The CDR3 DNA reads as TGTGCCAGCAGCTTGACAGGGACCGAGCAGTACTTC. Amino acid sequence: CASSLTGTEQYF.

Only a few counts were recorded for this clone. The chain uses TRBV6-1 and TRBJ2-5, with a tentative D call TRBD2 (6 bases). Germline values: CDR1 MNHNS, CDR2 SASEGT. This CDR3 contains 15 residues. With 3 bases removed from V and 2 bases from J, the gap between germline ends came to 13 bases. CDR3 in amino acids: CASSETGAGQETQYF. The CDR3 bases are TGTGCCAGCAGTGAGACTGGGGCGGGACAAGAGACCCAGTACTTC.

V is TRBV14 and J is TRBJ2-1, with a possible D match to TRBD2 (6 bases). Germline CDR1 SGHDN, CDR2 FVKESK. V was clipped by 4 bases and J by 6 bases, with 16 bases between them. This CDR3 is built from 15 residues. As DNA, the CDR3 is TGTGCCAGCAGCCTCGGACTCCTCGGGGGCAATGAGCAGTTCTTC. The encoded protein is CASSLGLLGGNEQFF.

The gene calls are TRBV28 and TRBJ1-1, with D hard to call. This CDR3 is 14 amino acids long. The V gene lost 5 bases and the J gene lost 4 bases, with 14 bases spanning the gap. Germline V gene lookup returns CDR1 MDHEN and CDR2 SYDVKM. The CDR3 reads CASSLSLPGTEAFF. The CDR3 nucleotides are TGTGCCAGCAGTCTAAGTCTCCCGGGCACTGAAGCTTTCTTT. Full variable domain (rest looked up from reference TRBV28 and TRBJ1-1): DVKVTQSSRYLVKRTGEKVFLECVQDMDHENMFWYRQDPGLGLRLIYFSYDVKMKEKGDIPEGYSVSREKKERFSLILESASTNQTSMYLCASSLSLPGTEAFFGQGTRLTVV.

A word on this clone: Other nucleotide sequences in the sample specify the same CDR3. The V call is TRBV5-1, the J call TRBJ2-3, with D perhaps matching TRBD2 (5 bases). V was clipped by 0 bases and J by 6 bases, with 11 bases between them. Germline V CDR1 and CDR2: SGHRS, YFSETQ. The CDR3 runs 14 residues. CDR3 in DNA: TGCGCCAGCAGCTTGGTGGCGGGCGCCGATACGCAGTATTTT. It translates to CASSLVAGADTQYF.

This rearrangement joins TRBV25-1 to TRBJ1-5, with D tentatively TRBD1 (6 bases). Trimming removed 7 bases from V and 1 base from J, with 14 bases in between. The CDR3 sequence is 15 residues long. Germline V CDR1 and CDR2: MGHDK, SYGVNS. The CDR3, as DNA: TGTGCCAGCACCACCCCGACAGGCAGCAATCAGCCCCAGCATTTT. This translates into CASTTPTGSNQPQHF.

This clone was seen a handful of times. The chain is built from TRBV14 and TRBJ2-5; 7 bases fit TRBD1. The germline V gene encodes CDR1 SGHDN and CDR2 FVKESK. The CDR3 extends over 15 amino acids. V gave up 4 bases and J gave up 1 base; unmatched junction bases: 6. CDR3 nucleotide sequence: TGTGCCAGCAGCCGATTACAGGGGATCCAAGAGACCCAGTACTTC. Its protein product is CASSRLQGIQETQYF.

This clone appeared a single time. This chain joins TRBV14 and TRBJ1-4; 7 positions match TRBD1. Germline-derived CDR1 and CDR2 are SGHDN and FVKESK. The CDR3 consists of 15 residues. The trim removed 5 bases at V and 4 bases at J, leaving 7 bases unmatched. The CDR3 sequence is CASSLGQINNEKLFF. The DNA for the CDR3 is TGTGCCAGCAGCTTGGGACAGATTAATAATGAAAAACTGTTTTTT. The variable domain in full, completed from reference TRBV14 and TRBJ1-4, reads EAGVTQFPSHSVIEKGQTVTLRCDPISGHDNLYWYRRVMGKEIKFLLHFVKESKQDESGMPNNRFLAERTGGTYSTLKVQPAELEDSGVYFCASSLGQINNEKLFFGSGTQLSVL.

This clone was detected only once. The V call is TRBV4-2, the J call TRBJ2-5, with D perhaps matching TRBD1 (5 bases). Germline V gives CDR1 LGHNA, CDR2 YNFKEQ. The V end was cut by 1 base, the J end by 5 bases, with 11 bases between. This CDR3 has 14 residues. The CDR3 DNA is TGTGCCAGCAGCCAAGGGGGCCCCGGGGAGACCCAGTACTTC. Translating it yields CASSQGGPGETQYF.

This rearrangement joins TRBV6-5 to TRBJ1-1, with TRBD1 matching over 7 bases. The CDR3 totals 16 residues. Germline lookup yields CDR1 MNHEY and CDR2 SVGAGI. Trimming removed 0 bases from V and 4 bases from J; junction bases left unmatched: 8. CDR3 in DNA: TGTGCCAGCAGTTACTCCTTGGGACAGATGAGCACTGAAGCTTTCTTT. This codes for CASSYSLGQMSTEAFF.

In this sample, this clone turned up once. V usage is TRBV5-1 and J usage is TRBJ2-2, with 9 bases fitting TRBD1. The length of the CDR3 is 15 residues. Per the germline V gene, CDR1 is SGHRS and CDR2 is YFSETQ. V was clipped by 4 bases and J by 6 bases; unmatched bases: 7. The CDR3 nucleotides are TGCGCCAGCAGCCCGCGACAGGGGGGAGCCGGGGAGCTGTTTTTT. This translates into CASSPRQGGAGELFF.

As concerns this clone: The junction and the germline gene differ at one end; a read error may be behind it. The chain combines TRBV6-4 with TRBJ2-1; 10 bases align to TRBD2. This CDR3 spans 16 amino acids. Germline lookup yields CDR1 MRHNA and CDR2 SNTAGT. CDR3 sequence: CASSDSGAGGLYEQFF. CDR3 DNA sequence: TGTGCCAGCAGTGACTCGGGAGCGGGAGGGTTGTATGAACAGTTCTTC.

The chain has TRBV19 and TRBJ1-2; 9 nucleotides agree with TRBD1. The ends lost 6 bases at V and 6 bases at J; junction bases unmatched: 5. The CDR3 spans 13 residues. Germline assignment: CDR1 LNHDA and CDR2 SQIVND (reference sequence). In DNA, the CDR3 is TGTGCCAGTAGCTTACAGGGGGCTGATGGCTACACCTTC. Amino acids: CASSLQGADGYTF.

The V gene is TRBV18, the J gene TRBJ1-5; 8 bases agree with TRBD1. The germline CDR1 and CDR2 sequences are KGHSH and LQKENI. After removal of 4 bases from V and 1 base from J, the junction contained 6 bases not matched to a gene. The CDR3 extends over 16 amino acids. CDR3 coding DNA: TGTGCCAGCTCACTTGGACAGGGAAGAAGCAATCAGCCCCAGCATTTT. Amino acids: CASSLGQGRSNQPQHF.

V is TRBV18 and J is TRBJ2-7, with 13 bases aligning to TRBD2. After removal of 3 bases from V and 6 bases from J, the junction contained 8 bases not matched to a gene. CDR1 KGHSH and CDR2 LQKENI come from the germline V gene. This CDR3 is built from 16 residues. The CDR3 reads CASSPGGLAGVSEQYF. CDR3 DNA sequence: TGTGCCAGCTCACCGGGCGGACTAGCGGGAGTGAGCGAGCAGTACTTC.

The chain uses TRBV5-4 and TRBJ2-2, with D tentatively TRBD2 (5 bases). Trimming removed 4 bases at V and 9 bases at J, with 10 bases between. Germline V lookup: CDR1 SGHNT, CDR2 YYREEE (reference sequence). The CDR3 runs 12 residues. DNA of the CDR3: TGTGCCAGCAGCCCGGGGTCCAGGGAGCTGTTTTTT. Its translation is CASSPGSRELFF.

This chain uses TRBV6-4 with TRBJ1-2, with 7 bases fitting TRBD1. The germline CDR1 and CDR2 sequences are MRHNA and SNTAGT. The CDR3 is 15 residues long. V lost 2 bases, J lost 8 bases, and 11 bases stayed unmatched. CDR3 amino acids: CASSDAGQSFGGYTF. The CDR3 DNA sequence: TGTGCCAGCAGTGACGCGGGACAGTCTTTTGGGGGCTACACCTTC.